The 23 T cell receptor beta chains in this list originate from one sample, sequenced in a study of blood T cell repertoires in COVID-19. Using immunoSEQ multiplex PCR, the repertoire was profiled, and TCRdb retains in-frame clones only, with some absent. The repertoire includes some 20,000 clones, 87% of them detected once, and 7.9% sits in the top ten. Source material: peripheral blood. Every receptor here comes from a human donor with active COVID-19. The donor label of this sample is uncertain.

The chain carries TRBV18 and TRBJ2-2; TRBD1 matches 10 bases. CDR1 and CDR2 (germline): KGHSH, LQKENI. The CDR3 has 17 residues. V shed 4 bases and J 1 base; nucleotides not matched to a gene: 6. The CDR3, as DNA: TGTGCCAGCTCACGACAGGGGGCACAAGGGAACACCGGGGAGCTGTTTTTT. It yields the protein CASSRQGAQGNTGELFF.

This rearrangement joins TRBV7-2 to TRBJ2-1, with D perhaps matching TRBD1 (7 bases). The ends were cut back, 5 bases at V and 8 bases at J, with 16 bases in the middle. The CDR3 is 14 amino acids. Germline V CDR1 and CDR2: SGHTA, FQGNSA. CDR3 region: CASSQEGARDEQFF. In DNA, the CDR3 is TGTGCCAGCAGCCAGGAGGGGGCTAGAGATGAGCAGTTCTTC.

The chain has TRBV3-1 (or the pseudogene TRBV3-2) and TRBJ1-6; D perhaps matches TRBD1 (6 bases). CDR1 and CDR2 (germline): LGHDT, YNNKEL (reference sequence). Trimming cost V 4 bases and J 7 bases, with 11 bases left between them. The CDR3 is 14 amino acids. The chain's CDR3 is CASSLERGNSPLHF. In DNA, the CDR3 is TGTGCCAGCAGCCTGGAAAGGGGGAATTCACCCCTCCACTTT.

This rearrangement joins TRBV2 to TRBJ1-1; TRBD1 is a possible D gene (6 bases). CDR1 is SNHLY, CDR2 FYNNEI, per germline. The length of the CDR3 is 15 residues. V lost 4 bases to trimming and J lost 2 bases, with 14 bases between them. The DNA for the CDR3 is TGTGCCAGCAGTGTTCCCACAGGGTTAAACACTGAAGCTTTCTTT. Its translation is CASSVPTGLNTEAFF.

This chain uses TRBV7-3 with TRBJ2-3; 7 nucleotides line up with TRBD2. The trim removed 3 bases at V and 4 bases at J, leaving 7 bases unmatched. The germline CDR1 and CDR2 sequences are SGHTA and FQGTGA. The CDR3 sequence is 15 residues long. The CDR3 protein is CASSFSGGRSDTQYF. The DNA of the CDR3 is TGTGCCAGCAGCTTCTCCGGGGGGAGGTCAGATACGCAGTATTTT.

The chain recombines TRBV19 with TRBJ1-5; unclear D gene. CDR1 is LNHDA, CDR2 SQIVND, per germline (reference sequence). The CDR3 spans 15 residues. V gave up 4 bases and J gave up 2 bases, with 12 bases separating them. The CDR3, as DNA: TGTGCCAGTAGTACCTCTATAATTCGCAATCAGCCCCAGCATTTT. It codes for CASSTSIIRNQPQHF.

The chain couples TRBV28 to TRBJ2-1; D ambiguous. The germline CDR1 and CDR2 sequences are MDHEN and SYDVKM. This CDR3 contains 11 residues. V was pared by 9 bases and J by 6 bases, with 9 bases between. CDR3 in amino acids: CASEARNEQFF. The CDR3 region has the DNA TGTGCCAGTGAAGCGCGCAATGAGCAGTTCTTC.

This clone was picked up a small number of times. The chain recombines TRBV24-1 with TRBJ2-1; 10 positions match TRBD2. Germline V CDR1 and CDR2: KGHDR, SFDVKD. The CDR3 has 13 residues. V trimming: 9 bases; J trimming: 5 bases; junction bases outside the gene matches: 3. CDR3 sequence (DNA): TGTGCCACCGGACTAGCGGCAAACAATGAGCAGTTCTTC. Amino acid sequence: CATGLAANNEQFF.

The V gene is TRBV10-3, the J gene TRBJ1-6, with 7 nucleotides matching TRBD1. V lost 2 bases to trimming and J lost 7 bases; unmatched junction nucleotides: 11. The CDR3 runs 17 residues. Per the germline V gene, CDR1 is ENHRY and CDR2 is SYGVKD. In nucleotides, the CDR3 is TGTGCCATCAGTGAGCCCGGACAGGCAGGGGGGAATTCACCCCTCCACTTT. Translating gives CAISEPGQAGGNSPLHF.

In the case of this clone: At one boundary the junction diverges from the germline segment, which might be a read error. V and J are TRBV15 and TRBJ2-5; 7 nucleotides align to TRBD2. The CDR3 is 13 amino acids. Germline loops: CDR1 LNHNV, CDR2 YYDKDF (reference sequence). The CDR3, as DNA: TGTGCCACCGCGCGGGGGTGGGAGGGAACCCCGTACTTC. Protein: CATARGWEGTPYF.

CDR3 bases: TGTGCCAGCAGACGAACTAGCGGGAGTAGCTCCTACGAGCAGTACTTC. Translating gives CASRRTSGSSSYEQYF. The chain joins TRBV11-2 to TRBJ2-7; 11 bases agree with TRBD2. Germline lookup yields CDR1 SGHAT and CDR2 FQNNGV. The CDR3 is 16 residues long. V gave up 6 bases and J gave up 0 bases; unmatched junction bases: 7.

In this sample, this clone turned up a few times. The chain combines TRBV11-2 with TRBJ1-2; 8 bases are shared with TRBD1. Germline V gene lookup returns CDR1 SGHAT and CDR2 FQNNGV. Trimming at V came to 6 bases and at J to 6 bases, leaving 6 bases not matched to a gene. CDR3 length equals 13 residues. The CDR3 protein is CASSPNRGNGYTF. In DNA form, the CDR3 reads TGTGCCAGCAGTCCAAACAGGGGGAATGGCTACACCTTC.

The J gene is TRBJ2-3, the V gene TRBV10-3, with 10 bases that match TRBD2. The CDR3 contains 14 residues. Germline assignment: CDR1 ENHRY and CDR2 SYGVKD. The trim removed 3 bases at V and 6 bases at J, leaving 3 bases unmatched. CDR3 coding DNA: TGTGCCATCAGTGAATCTAGCGGGAGTGATACGCAGTATTTT. Its translation: CAISESSGSDTQYF.

The genes are TRBV19 and TRBJ1-4, with TRBD1 matching over 12 bases. Germline V gives CDR1 LNHDA, CDR2 SQIVND (reference sequence). After removal of 1 base from V and 9 bases from J, the junction contained 9 bases not matched to a gene. The CDR3 has 17 amino acids. The CDR3 protein is CASSIALSGQGAKKLFF. The CDR3 DNA reads as TGTGCCAGTAGTATAGCCCTGTCGGGACAGGGGGCGAAAAAACTGTTTTTT.

The rearrangement joins TRBV6-6 to TRBJ2-7; 10 bases map to TRBD1. V trimming: 5 bases; J trimming: 1 base; junction bases outside the gene matches: 5. Germline CDR1 MNHNY, CDR2 SVGAGI (reference sequence). The length of the CDR3 is 15 residues. The CDR3 loop is CASSPRTGGSYEQYF. CDR3 DNA: TGTGCCAGCAGTCCGCGGACAGGGGGTTCCTACGAGCAGTACTTC.

As DNA, the CDR3 is TGTGCCAGCAGTTACAGGGAGGGACAGCCCCAGCATTTT. Translating gives CASSYREGQPQHF. The chain has TRBV6-2 or TRBV6-3 and TRBJ1-5; D uncertain. Deletions cut 2 bases from V and 7 bases from J, with 9 bases between. From germline, CDR1 is MNHEY and CDR2 SVGEGT. This CDR3 comprises 13 residues.

The chain links TRBV20-1 to TRBJ2-7, with 10 positions matching TRBD2. There are 14 residues in the CDR3. V trimming: 3 bases; J trimming: 3 bases; junction bases outside the gene matches: 5. The V gene's germline CDR1 is DFQATT and CDR2 SNEGSKA (reference sequence). Here the CDR3 DNA reads TGCAGTGCTAGTCAAGCGGGAGGGGACTACGAGCAGTACTTC. It specifies CSASQAGGDYEQYF.

This chain connects TRBV7-9 to TRBJ1-2; no reliable D call. This CDR3 spans 13 amino acids. The V gene lost 1 base and the J gene lost 8 bases, with 11 bases spanning the gap. CDR1 SEHNR and CDR2 FQNEAQ come from the germline V gene (reference sequence). The CDR3 DNA sequence: TGTGCCAGCAGCTTAGGGGCAGGCGGGGGCTACACCTTC. Amino acid sequence: CASSLGAGGGYTF. The whole variable domain, remainder taken from reference TRBV7-9 and TRBJ1-2, is DTGVSQNPRHKITKRGQNVTFRCDPISEHNRLYWYRQTLGQGPEFLTYFQNEAQLEKSRLLSDRFSAERPKGSFSTLEIQRTEQGDSAMYLCASSLGAGGGYTFGSGTRLTVV.

This chain links TRBV2 with TRBJ1-1; 8 bases agree with TRBD1. CDR1 SNHLY and CDR2 FYNNEI come from the germline V gene. The J segment lost 2 bases and the V segment lost 5 bases, leaving 7 bases of the junction unmatched. The CDR3 is 15 residues long. The CDR3 reads CASSKRQGLNTEAFF. CDR3 bases: TGTGCCAGCAGTAAGAGACAGGGGCTAAACACTGAAGCTTTCTTT.

CDR3 sequence reads: CASSYSLAPGDTQYF. In DNA form, the CDR3 reads TGTGCCAGCAGTTATTCCCTAGCGCCAGGGGATACGCAGTATTTT. This rearrangement joins TRBV28 to TRBJ2-3, with a possible D match to TRBD2 (6 bases). Trimming pared 4 bases from V and 6 bases from J, leaving 17 bases between. The CDR3 runs 15 residues. CDR1 is MDHEN, CDR2 SYDVKM, per germline.

The chain is built from TRBV6-6 and TRBJ1-6; TRBD1 aligns across 9 bases. V shed 2 bases and J 10 bases; nucleotides not matched to a gene: 6. Germline assignment: CDR1 MNHNY and CDR2 SVGAGI (reference sequence). This CDR3 comprises 15 residues. This chain's CDR3 is CASSYKGQGGSPLHF. The CDR3 coding sequence is TGTGCCAGCAGTTACAAGGGACAGGGAGGATCACCCCTCCACTTT.

The rearrangement joins TRBV19 to TRBJ1-1; a weak D match, TRBD1 (5 bases). Trimming left V 3 bases short and J 1 base short, with 12 bases between. Germline V CDR1 and CDR2: LNHDA, SQIVND (reference sequence). This CDR3 has 15 amino acids. In nucleotides, the CDR3 is TGTGCCAGTAGTATGGCAGGGAATGGGAACACTGAAGCTTTCTTT. This gives the protein CASSMAGNGNTEAFF. Full variable domain (remainder filled in from reference TRBV19 and TRBJ1-1): DGGITQSPKYLFRKEGQNVTLSCEQNLNHDAMYWYRQDPGQGLRLIYYSQIVNDFQKGDIAEGYSVSREKKESFPLTVTSAQKNPTAFYLCASSMAGNGNTEAFFGQGTRLTVV.

The chain carries TRBV6-2 or TRBV6-3 and TRBJ2-1; maybe TRBD2 (6 bases). Germline V CDR1 and CDR2: MNHEY, SVGEGT. V lost 2 bases and J 2 bases, leaving 16 bases between the germline ends. The CDR3 extends over 17 amino acids. The CDR3 reads CASSYPVDSGTYNEQFF. The DNA of the CDR3 is TGTGCCAGCAGTTACCCCGTGGATAGCGGCACCTACAATGAGCAGTTCTTC.